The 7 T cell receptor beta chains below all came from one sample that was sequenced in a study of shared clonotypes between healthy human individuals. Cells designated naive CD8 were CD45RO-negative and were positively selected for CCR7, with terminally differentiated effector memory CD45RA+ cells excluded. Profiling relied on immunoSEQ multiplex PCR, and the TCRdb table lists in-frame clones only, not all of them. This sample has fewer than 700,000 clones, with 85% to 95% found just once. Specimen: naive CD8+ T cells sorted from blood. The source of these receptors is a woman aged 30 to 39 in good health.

CDR3: CASRPTLAPRGAETQYF. DNA of the CDR3: TGTGCCAGCAGACCCACCCTGGCGCCCAGGGGGGCAGAGACCCAGTACTTC. V gene TRBV7-6 combines with J gene TRBJ2-5; tentative D call: TRBD1 (7 bases). Trimming pared 6 bases from V and 4 bases from J, leaving 24 bases between. In germline, CDR1 is SGHVS, CDR2 FNYEAQ. The CDR3 has 17 amino acids.

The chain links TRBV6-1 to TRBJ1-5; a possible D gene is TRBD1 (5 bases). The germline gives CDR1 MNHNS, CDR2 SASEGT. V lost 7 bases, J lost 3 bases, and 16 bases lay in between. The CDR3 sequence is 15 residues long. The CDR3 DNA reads TGTGCCAGCAAGTTGGGCCAGGGAAACAATCAGCCCCAGCATTTT. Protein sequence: CASKLGQGNNQPQHF.

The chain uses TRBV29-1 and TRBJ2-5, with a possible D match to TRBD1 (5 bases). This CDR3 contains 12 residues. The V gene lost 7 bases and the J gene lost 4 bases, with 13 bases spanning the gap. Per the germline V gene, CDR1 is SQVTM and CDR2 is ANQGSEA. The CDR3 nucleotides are TGCAGCGACCTAGGGGTCCGAGAGACCCAGTACTTC. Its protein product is CSDLGVRETQYF.

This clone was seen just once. This chain's CDR3 is CASSSILDRDYHEQYF. CDR3 DNA sequence: TGTGCCAGCAGTTCCATCCTGGACAGGGATTACCACGAGCAGTACTTC. The V call is TRBV28, the J call TRBJ2-7, with 8 bases matching TRBD1. The ends lost 4 bases at V and 5 bases at J; junction bases unmatched: 13. Germline lookup yields CDR1 MDHEN and CDR2 SYDVKM. The CDR3 has 16 residues. Full variable domain (missing parts from reference TRBV28 and TRBJ2-7): DVKVTQSSRYLVKRTGEKVFLECVQDMDHENMFWYRQDPGLGLRLIYFSYDVKMKEKGDIPEGYSVSREKKERFSLILESASTNQTSMYLCASSSILDRDYHEQYFGPGTRLTVT.

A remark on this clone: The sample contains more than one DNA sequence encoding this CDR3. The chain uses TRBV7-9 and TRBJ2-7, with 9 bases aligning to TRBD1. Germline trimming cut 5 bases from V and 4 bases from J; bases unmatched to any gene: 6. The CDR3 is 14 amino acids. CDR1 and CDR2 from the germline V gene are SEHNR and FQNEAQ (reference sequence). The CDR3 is CASSLGQGAYEQYF. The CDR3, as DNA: TGTGCCAGCAGCCTGGGACAGGGTGCTTACGAGCAGTACTTC.

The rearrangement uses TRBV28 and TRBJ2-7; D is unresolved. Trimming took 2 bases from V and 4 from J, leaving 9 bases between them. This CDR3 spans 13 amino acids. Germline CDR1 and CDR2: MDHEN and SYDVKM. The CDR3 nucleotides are TGTGCCAGCAGTTTACCAGGCCCATACGAGCAGTACTTC. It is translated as CASSLPGPYEQYF.

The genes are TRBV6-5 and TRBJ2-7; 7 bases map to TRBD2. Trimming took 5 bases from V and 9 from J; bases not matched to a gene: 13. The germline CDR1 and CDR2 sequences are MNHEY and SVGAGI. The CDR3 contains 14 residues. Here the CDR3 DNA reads TGTGCCAGCAGTCCGGGAGGCGCTTCTCTAGGGCAGTACTTC. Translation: CASSPGGASLGQYF.